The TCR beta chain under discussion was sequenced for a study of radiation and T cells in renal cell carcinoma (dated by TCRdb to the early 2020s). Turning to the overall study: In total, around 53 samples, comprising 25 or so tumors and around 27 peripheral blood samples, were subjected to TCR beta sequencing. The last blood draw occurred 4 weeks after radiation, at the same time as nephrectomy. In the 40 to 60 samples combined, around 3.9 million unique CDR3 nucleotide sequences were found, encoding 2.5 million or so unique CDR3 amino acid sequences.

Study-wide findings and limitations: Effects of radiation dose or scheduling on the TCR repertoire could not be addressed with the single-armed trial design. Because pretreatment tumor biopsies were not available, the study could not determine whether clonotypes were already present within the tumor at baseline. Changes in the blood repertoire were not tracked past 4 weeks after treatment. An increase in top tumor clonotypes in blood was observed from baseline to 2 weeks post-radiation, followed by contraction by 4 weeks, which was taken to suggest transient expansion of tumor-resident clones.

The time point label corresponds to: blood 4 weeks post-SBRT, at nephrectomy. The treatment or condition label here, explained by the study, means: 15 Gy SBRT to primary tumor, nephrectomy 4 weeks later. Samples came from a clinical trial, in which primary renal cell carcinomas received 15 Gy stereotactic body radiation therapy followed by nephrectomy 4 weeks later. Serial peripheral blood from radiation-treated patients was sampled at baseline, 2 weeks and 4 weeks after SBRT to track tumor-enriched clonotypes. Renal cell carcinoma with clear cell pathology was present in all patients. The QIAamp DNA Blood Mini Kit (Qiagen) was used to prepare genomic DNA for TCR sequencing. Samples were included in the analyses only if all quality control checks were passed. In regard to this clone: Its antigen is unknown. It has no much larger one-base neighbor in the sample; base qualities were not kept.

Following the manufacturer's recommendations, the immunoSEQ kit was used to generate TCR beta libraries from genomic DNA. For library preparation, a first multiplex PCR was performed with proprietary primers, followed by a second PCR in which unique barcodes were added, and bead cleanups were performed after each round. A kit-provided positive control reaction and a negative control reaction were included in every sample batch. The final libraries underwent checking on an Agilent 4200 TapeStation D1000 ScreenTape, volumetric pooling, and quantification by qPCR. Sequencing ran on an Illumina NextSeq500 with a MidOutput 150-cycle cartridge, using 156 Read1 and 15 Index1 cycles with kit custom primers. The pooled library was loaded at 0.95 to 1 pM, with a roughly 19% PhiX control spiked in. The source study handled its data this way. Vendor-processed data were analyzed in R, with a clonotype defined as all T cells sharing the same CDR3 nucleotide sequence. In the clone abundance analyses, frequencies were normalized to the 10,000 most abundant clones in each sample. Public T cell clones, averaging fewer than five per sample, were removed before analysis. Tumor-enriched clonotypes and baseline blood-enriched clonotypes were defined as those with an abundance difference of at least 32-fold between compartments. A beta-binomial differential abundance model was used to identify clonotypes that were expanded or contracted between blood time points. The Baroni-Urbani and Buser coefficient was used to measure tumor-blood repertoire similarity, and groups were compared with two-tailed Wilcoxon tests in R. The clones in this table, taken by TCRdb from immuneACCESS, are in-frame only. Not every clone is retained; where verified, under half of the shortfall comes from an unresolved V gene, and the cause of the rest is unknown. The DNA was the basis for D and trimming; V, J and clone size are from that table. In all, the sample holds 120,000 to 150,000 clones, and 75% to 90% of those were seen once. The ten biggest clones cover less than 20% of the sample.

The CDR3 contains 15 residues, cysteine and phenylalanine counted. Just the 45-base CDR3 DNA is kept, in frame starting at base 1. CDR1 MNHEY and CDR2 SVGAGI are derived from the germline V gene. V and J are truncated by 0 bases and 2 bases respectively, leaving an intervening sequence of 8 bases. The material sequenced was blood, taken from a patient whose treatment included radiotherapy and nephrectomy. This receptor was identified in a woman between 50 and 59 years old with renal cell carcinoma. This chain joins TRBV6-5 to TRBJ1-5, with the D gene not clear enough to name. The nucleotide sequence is TGTGCCAGCAGTTACTCTCGGCAGGGCAATCAGCCCCAGCATTTT. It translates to CASSYSRQGNQPQHF.